These 4 T cell receptor beta chains originate from one sample sequenced in a study of PD-1 blockade in classical Hodgkin lymphoma. The time point is: cycle 4 day 1 (C4D1), after more than 5 weeks of nivolumab. Following autologous stem cell transplantation, relapse occurred in every patient, and exposure to brentuximab vedotin varied. TCRdb keeps only in-frame clones here, not all; method: immunoSEQ multiplex PCR. The table lists fewer than 30,000 clones, over 60% of them singletons. The material was peripheral blood mononuclear cells (PBMCs), obtained before the fourth cycle of nivolumab. The receptors derive from a human donor with classical Hodgkin lymphoma.

CDR3 sequence reads: CASSVGGQGAEEQYF. CDR3 nucleotides: TGTGCCAGCAGCGTAGGGGGACAGGGGGCGGAAGAGCAGTACTTC. The chain has TRBV9 and TRBJ2-7; 12 bases map to TRBD1. CDR1 SGDLS and CDR2 YYNGEE come from the germline V gene. The ends lost 0 bases at V and 7 bases at J; junction bases unmatched: 5. The CDR3 runs to 15 residues.

The chain combines TRBV11-3 with TRBJ2-1; D not resolved. Trimming removed 0 bases from V and 0 bases from J, with 6 bases in between. This CDR3 region has 15 residues. Per germline, CDR1 SGHNT and CDR2 YENEEA. CDR3 amino acids: CASSLDGSSYNEQFF. The DNA of the CDR3 is TGTGCCAGCAGCTTAGATGGAAGCTCCTACAATGAGCAGTTCTTC.

The rearrangement joins TRBV7-2 to TRBJ2-2; D is possibly TRBD2 (5 bases). Germline V gene data show CDR1 as SGHTA and CDR2 as FQGNSA. CDR3 length: 14 residues. Trimming stripped 1 base from V and 7 bases from J, with 10 bases between. The CDR3 DNA follows: TGTGCCAGCAGCTTAGGAGGGAGCGGCGGGGAGCTGTTTTTT. This gives the protein CASSLGGSGGELFF. Full variable domain (remainder filled in from reference TRBV7-2 and TRBJ2-2): GAGVSQSPSNKVTEKGKDVELRCDPISGHTALYWYRQSLGQGLEFLIYFQGNSAPDKSGLPSDRFSAERTGGSVSTLTIQRTQQEDSAVYLCASSLGGSGGELFFGEGSRLTVL.

The chain has TRBV7-8 and TRBJ2-5; D remains ambiguous. Trimming left V 1 base short and J 5 bases short, with 14 bases between. From germline, CDR1 is SGHVS and CDR2 FQNEAQ. This CDR3 is 15 amino acids long. CDR3 DNA: TGTGCCAGCAGCTTAGGGCGCAAAGAGTGGGAGACCCAGTACTTC. This gives the protein CASSLGRKEWETQYF.